The 19 T cell receptor beta chains reported below all come from one sample, sequenced in a study of control samples from healthy donors and cancer patients. Measured with immunoSEQ multiplex PCR; TCRdb has only the in-frame clones, and not every one. The sample comprises about 170,000 clones, 91% of which are singletons, and 2% rests with the top ten. Sequencing was carried out using blood. These TCRs come from a woman aged 40 to 50 in good health.

The CDR3 loop is CARTHRVENYGYTF. In nucleotides, the CDR3 is TGTGCCAGAACGCACCGTGTGGAAAACTATGGCTACACCTTC. The genes are TRBV19 and TRBJ1-2, with unresolved D. The V and J ends lost 9 bases and 2 bases respectively, with 16 bases between them. The CDR3 totals 14 residues. Per the germline V gene, CDR1 is LNHDA and CDR2 is SQIVND (reference sequence).

This sequence joins TRBV4-1 and TRBJ1-5; 10 bases match TRBD1. Germline V gives CDR1 MGHRA, CDR2 YSYEKL. The CDR3 totals 15 residues. V was pared by 4 bases and J by 6 bases, with 6 bases of the junction left unmatched. CDR3 sequence: CASSPGQGKGQPQHF. The CDR3 nucleotides are TGCGCCAGCAGCCCGGGACAGGGGAAGGGTCAGCCCCAGCATTTT.

This chain connects TRBV25-1 to TRBJ2-1, with a tentative D call TRBD1 (7 bases). The V end was cut by 2 bases, the J end by 8 bases, with 16 bases between. The length of the CDR3 is 15 residues. Germline assignment: CDR1 MGHDK and CDR2 SYGVNS. The CDR3 nucleotides read TGTGCCAGCAGTGAAGGCGGGACAGAAGTGCATGAGCAGTTCTTC. Translation: CASSEGGTEVHEQFF.

The chain links TRBV19 to TRBJ1-3, with D unclear. V was cut by 7 bases and J by 0 bases, with 16 bases left in between. This CDR3 has 16 amino acids. Germline CDR1 is LNHDA and CDR2 is SQIVND (reference sequence). This CDR3 reads CASTDFDSGSGNTIYF. The CDR3 DNA reads as TGTGCCAGTACAGATTTTGACTCAGGCTCTGGAAACACCATATATTTT.

The V and J genes are TRBV18 and TRBJ2-5; D might be TRBD1 or TRBD2, each matching 6 bases. Germline lookup yields CDR1 KGHSH and CDR2 LQKENI. This CDR3 has 14 residues. Trimming cost V 5 bases and J 4 bases, with 14 bases left between them. In DNA form, the CDR3 reads TGTGCCAGCTCATCGACAGAGGGGGGAGAGACCCAGTACTTC. Amino acid sequence: CASSSTEGGETQYF.

This chain uses TRBV19 with TRBJ1-5; D might be TRBD1 (6 bases). V lost 1 base and J lost 3, with 10 bases in between. CDR3 length: 15 amino acids. CDR1 is LNHDA and CDR2 is SQIVND in the germline V gene (reference sequence). The CDR3 coding sequence is TGTGCCAGTAGTATAGGAGGGGGGGACAATCAGCCCCAGCATTTT. This translates into CASSIGGGDNQPQHF.

The chain carries TRBV6-5 and TRBJ1-1, with D possibly being TRBD1 (5 bases). Deletions cut 3 bases from V and 1 base from J, with 12 bases between. The CDR3 contains 15 residues. Germline CDR1 reads MNHEY; CDR2 reads SVGAGI. CDR3 residues: CASSYVGGGNTEAFF. As DNA, the CDR3 is TGTGCCAGCAGTTATGTTGGGGGTGGGAACACTGAAGCTTTCTTT.

V and J are TRBV5-4 and TRBJ2-3; D is undetermined. V was clipped by 2 bases and J by 4 bases, with 8 bases between them. Germline V lookup: CDR1 SGHNT, CDR2 YYREEE (reference sequence). The length of the CDR3 is 13 residues. The CDR3 coding sequence is TGTGCCAGCAGCTTAGCTCCTTCAGATACGCAGTATTTT. As protein: CASSLAPSDTQYF.

J is TRBJ1-5 and V is TRBV10-3; a weak D match, TRBD1 (5 bases). The CDR3 length is 13 residues. V was shortened by 6 bases and J by 4 bases, with 10 bases between the two germline ends. The germline V gene has CDR1 ENHRY and CDR2 SYGVKD. The CDR3 coding sequence is TGTGCCATCAGAGAAGCAGGGAATCAGCCCCAGCATTTT. Its protein is CAIREAGNQPQHF.

V gene TRBV7-8 combines with J gene TRBJ1-1, with D unresolved. CDR1 is SGHVS and CDR2 is FQNEAQ in the germline V gene. This CDR3 has 17 residues. Between the trimmed V and J ends, which lost 1 base and 1 base, there was a span of 16 bases. DNA for the CDR3: TGTGCCAGCAGCTTAGGAGCCTCCTCATGGGCGAACACTGAAGCTTTCTTT. Protein product: CASSLGASSWANTEAFF.

V usage is TRBV5-4 and J usage is TRBJ1-6, with D unresolved. The CDR3 sequence is 14 residues long. Trimming removed 3 bases at V and 7 bases at J, with 11 bases between. Per the germline V gene, CDR1 is SGHNT and CDR2 is YYREEE (reference sequence). The CDR3 bases are TGTGCCAGCAGCTCTAAGACGGGCAATTCACCCCTCCACTTT. Translated, it gives CASSSKTGNSPLHF.

The chain carries TRBV5-1 and TRBJ2-5, with D perhaps TRBD1 (7 bases). Trimming took 4 bases from V and 5 from J, leaving 18 bases between them. Germline V lookup: CDR1 SGHRS, CDR2 YFSETQ. The CDR3 covers 15 residues. This CDR3 is CASSQEEGAGETQYF. The CDR3 DNA reads as TGCGCCAGCAGCCAGGAGGAGGGGGCAGGGGAGACCCAGTACTTC.

J is TRBJ1-6 and V is TRBV23-1; D gene ambiguous. TRBV23-1 counts as an open reading frame of uncertain function. Deletions cut 6 bases from V and 5 bases from J, with 5 bases between. The CDR3 is 12 residues long. CDR3 residues: CASSQDNSPLHF. As DNA, the CDR3 is TGCGCCAGCAGCCAAGATAATTCACCCCTCCACTTT.

V and J are TRBV5-1 and TRBJ2-6; TRBD2 matches at 9 bases. This CDR3 is 17 amino acids long. Unmatched junction bases numbered 7, after V lost 6 bases and J lost 0 bases. Germline assignment: CDR1 SGHRS and CDR2 YFSETQ. This CDR3 reads CASNIAGAVSGANVLTF. The CDR3 DNA reads as TGCGCCAGCAACATAGCGGGGGCCGTCTCTGGGGCCAACGTCCTGACTTTC.

The rearrangement joins TRBV5-1 to TRBJ2-1; possibly TRBD1 for D (6 bases). The V end was cut by 1 base, the J end by 4 bases, with 21 bases between. Per germline, CDR1 SGHRS and CDR2 YFSETQ. The CDR3 covers 18 residues. CDR3 in amino acids: CASSLTVQGFDGYNEQFF. The CDR3 DNA follows: TGCGCCAGCAGCTTGACCGTTCAGGGGTTTGATGGGTACAATGAGCAGTTCTTC.

V usage is TRBV5-5 and J usage is TRBJ1-6, with D unclear. The CDR3 spans 15 residues. Germline V gene data show CDR1 as SGHKS and CDR2 as YYEKEE (reference sequence). The ends were cut back, 4 bases at V and 8 bases at J, with 16 bases in the middle. CDR3: CASSPSEGRYSPLHF. Here the CDR3 DNA reads TGTGCCAGCAGCCCCTCGGAAGGGAGATATTCACCCCTCCACTTT.

This chain uses TRBV5-1 with TRBJ2-7, with D perhaps TRBD1 or TRBD2 (5 bases each). Germline V gene sequence: CDR1 SGHRS, CDR2 YFSETQ. Trimming removed 4 bases from V and 5 bases from J, with 13 bases in between. The CDR3 runs to 13 residues. Written as DNA, the CDR3 is TGCGCCAGCAGCCAAGAGGGGACCCACGAGCAGTACTTC. Translation: CASSQEGTHEQYF.

The V and J genes are TRBV7-2 and TRBJ2-2, with a weak D call TRBD1 (6 bases). The germline V gene encodes CDR1 SGHTA and CDR2 FQGNSA. The V end was cut by 5 bases, the J end by 1 base, with 11 bases between. This CDR3 spans 15 amino acids. CDR3: CASSRDIQNTGELFF. DNA of the CDR3: TGTGCCAGCAGCCGGGACATCCAGAACACCGGGGAGCTGTTTTTT. The whole variable domain, filled in from reference TRBV7-2 and TRBJ2-2, reads GAGVSQSPSNKVTEKGKDVELRCDPISGHTALYWYRQSLGQGLEFLIYFQGNSAPDKSGLPSDRFSAERTGGSVSTLTIQRTQQEDSAVYLCASSRDIQNTGELFFGEGSRLTVL.

The V call is TRBV3-1 (or the pseudogene TRBV3-2), the J call TRBJ2-7; no clear D gene. The CDR3 has 12 residues. V was clipped by 3 bases and J by 0 bases, with 3 bases between them. The germline gives CDR1 LGHDT, CDR2 YNNKEL (reference sequence). This CDR3 reads CASSHASYEQYF. Here the CDR3 DNA reads TGTGCCAGCAGCCACGCCTCCTACGAGCAGTACTTC.